These 24 T cell receptor beta chains came from one sample sequenced in a study of cytomegalovirus exposure and HLA in healthy donors. The PCR used 60 Vbeta and 13 Jbeta primers. Using immunoSEQ multiplex PCR, the repertoire was profiled, and TCRdb retains in-frame clones only, with some absent. The sample has roughly 90,000 clones, around three quarters seen once; the top ten hold 4.6%. The sample was PBMCs. The receptors were gathered from a woman between 40 and 50 years old in good health and CMV-seropositive.

This clone was found a few times. This chain joins TRBV4-3 and TRBJ2-7, with TRBD1 matching 7 bases. CDR3 length: 16 residues. Germline assignment: CDR1 LGHNA and CDR2 YSLEER. Unmatched junction bases numbered 8, after V lost 0 bases and J lost 3 bases. Here the CDR3 DNA reads TGCGCCAGCAGCCAAGATGAACAGGGGCAATACTACGAGCAGTACTTC. Its translation: CASSQDEQGQYYEQYF.

This clone was seen more than once but under ten times. J is TRBJ2-3 and V is TRBV9; D remains unclear. The V end lost 4 bases, the J end lost 6 bases, and 12 bases lay between the germline ends. The CDR3 is 13 residues long. The germline V gene has CDR1 SGDLS and CDR2 YYNGEE. The CDR3 bases are TGTGCCAGCAGCCCGATCGTTGCGGATACGCAGTATTTT. This sequence encodes CASSPIVADTQYF.

The rearrangement links TRBV15 to TRBJ2-7, with TRBD1 identical over 11 bases. V shed 1 base, J shed 7 bases, and the junction held 9 bases outside the gene matches. Per germline, CDR1 LNHNV and CDR2 YYDKDF (reference sequence). There are 16 residues in the CDR3. This chain's CDR3 is CATSRGSGTGGVEQYF. CDR3 sequence (DNA): TGTGCCACCAGCAGAGGTTCCGGGACAGGGGGAGTGGAGCAGTACTTC.

The chain recombines TRBV19 with TRBJ1-3; no definite D call. The CDR3 is 15 residues long. Between the trimmed V and J ends, which lost 3 bases and 3 bases, there was a span of 12 bases. Germline V CDR1 and CDR2: LNHDA, SQIVND (reference sequence). The CDR3 DNA reads as TGTGCCAGTAGTATTGAGATCTTCCGTGGAAACACCATATATTTT. The encoded protein is CASSIEIFRGNTIYF.

The chain joins TRBV30 to TRBJ2-1, with 8 nucleotides matching TRBD2. The CDR3 is made up of 15 amino acids. Losses at the gene ends were 3 bases for V and 3 bases for J; bases not matched to a gene: 7. Looked up from germline, CDR1 is GTSNPN and CDR2 is SVGIG (reference sequence). CDR3 nucleotides: TGTGCCTGGAGCGGGGGACTAGGGAACTACAATGAGCAGTTCTTC. It codes for CAWSGGLGNYNEQFF.

The chain combines TRBV18 with TRBJ1-1; D is possibly TRBD1 (5 bases). With 6 bases removed from V and 11 bases from J, the gap between germline ends came to 22 bases. The germline V gene has CDR1 KGHSH and CDR2 LQKENI. The CDR3 contains 14 residues. CDR3 sequence (DNA): TGTGCCAGCTCCCCTTCAGGGCGGGGCATGTTTGCTTTCTTT. Translating gives CASSPSGRGMFAFF.

V is TRBV27 and J is TRBJ1-4; 8 bases align to TRBD1. The germline V gene encodes CDR1 MNHEY and CDR2 SMNVEV (reference sequence). V gave up 9 bases and J gave up 5 bases; unmatched junction bases: 2. CDR3 length: 12 residues. The CDR3: CARDRENEKLFF. The CDR3 nucleotides read TGTGCCAGGGACAGGGAAAATGAAAAACTGTTTTTT.

The rearrangement uses TRBV2 and TRBJ2-1; 7 nucleotides agree with TRBD1. The CDR3 spans 12 residues. Looked up from germline, CDR1 is SNHLY and CDR2 is FYNNEI. V shed 11 bases, J shed 5 bases, and the junction held 6 bases outside the gene matches. CDR3 nucleotide sequence: TGTGCCGAGGGACAGCTAAACAATGAGCAGTTCTTC. This sequence encodes CAEGQLNNEQFF.

The rearrangement links TRBV4-2 to TRBJ2-1; 10 bases agree with TRBD2. The V segment lost 0 bases and the J segment 4 bases; nucleotides outside the gene matches: 3. From germline, CDR1 is LGHNA and CDR2 YNFKEQ. The CDR3 extends over 16 amino acids. CDR3 sequence: CASSQELAGSYNEQFF. DNA for the CDR3: TGTGCCAGCAGCCAAGAACTAGCGGGGTCATACAATGAGCAGTTCTTC.

The rearrangement joins TRBV18 to TRBJ1-5, with a weak D call TRBD1 (5 bases). The CDR3 runs 14 residues. Trimming took 2 bases from V and 1 from J, leaving 6 bases between them. The germline gives CDR1 KGHSH, CDR2 LQKENI. In DNA form, the CDR3 reads TGTGCCAGCTCACCAGGGGCCAGCAATCAGCCCCAGCATTTT. Amino acids: CASSPGASNQPQHF.

The rearrangement uses TRBV19 and TRBJ1-1, with TRBD1 identical over 12 bases. V was pared by 9 bases and J by 4 bases, with 3 bases of the junction left unmatched. CDR3 length: 13 residues. Germline V gene data show CDR1 as LNHDA and CDR2 as SQIVND (reference sequence). CDR3 bases: TGTGCCAGCGGGACAGGGGGCATCACTGAAGCTTTCTTT. Its translation is CASGTGGITEAFF. The variable domain in full, with the rest retrieved from reference TRBV19 and TRBJ1-1, is DGGITQSPKYLFRKEGQNVTLSCEQNLNHDAMYWYRQDPGQGLRLIYYSQIVNDFQKGDIAEGYSVSREKKESFPLTVTSAQKNPTAFYLCASGTGGITEAFFGQGTRLTVV.

The rearrangement uses TRBV7-2 and TRBJ2-5; D may be TRBD2 (5 bases). V was pared by 2 bases and J by 5 bases, with 9 bases between. The CDR3 runs to 13 residues. Germline CDR1 SGHTA, CDR2 FQGNSA. In DNA form, the CDR3 reads TGTGCCAGCAGCTTACAAAGCGGCGAGACCCAGTACTTC. Its translation: CASSLQSGETQYF.

This sequence joins TRBV11-3 and TRBJ1-3; D unresolved. Trimming pared 6 bases from V and 4 bases from J, leaving 4 bases between. There are 11 residues in the CDR3. Germline V gene sequence: CDR1 SGHNT, CDR2 YENEEA. CDR3 DNA sequence: TGTGCCAGCAGGTCAGGAAACACCATATATTTT. Residues: CASRSGNTIYF.

In its sample, this clone was seen once. The chain joins TRBV5-6 to TRBJ2-7, with 8 bases identical to TRBD1. Germline lookup yields CDR1 SGHDT and CDR2 YYEEEE. CDR3 length: 14 residues. Trimming at V came to 4 bases and at J to 6 bases, leaving 9 bases not matched to a gene. The CDR3 protein is CASSLGQGSSEQYF. CDR3 bases: TGTGCCAGCAGCCTCGGACAGGGATCGTCCGAGCAGTACTTC. Drawing the rest from reference TRBV5-6 and TRBJ2-7, the complete variable domain is DAGVTQSPTHLIKTRGQQVTLRCSPKSGHDTVSWYQQALGQGPQFIFQYYEEEERQRGNFPDRFSGHQFPNYSSELNVNALLLGDSALYLCASSLGQGSSEQYFGPGTRLTVT.

The V and J genes are TRBV18 and TRBJ1-2, with no clear D. The CDR3 extends over 14 amino acids. The germline gives CDR1 KGHSH, CDR2 LQKENI. The germline V and J ends were trimmed by 2 bases and 3 bases, with 10 bases remaining between them. The CDR3: CASSPESGDYGYTF. In DNA form, the CDR3 reads TGTGCCAGCTCACCAGAATCCGGGGACTATGGCTACACCTTC.

The rearrangement links TRBV18 to TRBJ1-5; TRBD1 matches at 7 bases. The CDR3 is 13 amino acids. The J segment lost 7 bases and the V segment lost 2 bases, leaving 2 bases of the junction unmatched. CDR1 is KGHSH, CDR2 LQKENI, per germline. This chain's CDR3 is CASSPDREQPQHF. The CDR3 DNA reads as TGTGCCAGCTCACCAGACAGGGAACAGCCCCAGCATTTT.

The chain combines TRBV15 with TRBJ2-2; 7 bases line up with TRBD2. In germline, CDR1 is LNHNV, CDR2 YYDKDF (reference sequence). The V and J ends lost 0 bases and 3 bases, in that order; junction bases with no gene match: 4. The CDR3 has 16 amino acids. The CDR3 reads CATSRDLGGDTGELFF. The CDR3 DNA follows: TGTGCCACCAGCAGAGATCTTGGGGGGGACACCGGGGAGCTGTTTTTT.

The chain recombines TRBV5-6 with TRBJ1-5; D gene ambiguous. The germline V and J ends were trimmed by 1 base and 3 bases, with 14 bases remaining between them. The V gene's germline CDR1 is SGHDT and CDR2 YYEEEE. This CDR3 spans 16 amino acids. This chain's CDR3 is CASSLFRDGVNQPQHF. CDR3 nucleotide sequence: TGTGCCAGCAGCTTGTTTCGAGACGGGGTCAATCAGCCCCAGCATTTT. Full variable domain (outside the CDR3, taken from reference TRBV5-6 and TRBJ1-5): DAGVTQSPTHLIKTRGQQVTLRCSPKSGHDTVSWYQQALGQGPQFIFQYYEEEERQRGNFPDRFSGHQFPNYSSELNVNALLLGDSALYLCASSLFRDGVNQPQHFGDGTRLSIL.

This chain joins TRBV27 and TRBJ1-1, with 7 bases matching TRBD1. CDR1 MNHEY and CDR2 SMNVEV come from the germline V gene (reference sequence). The CDR3 covers 13 residues. J was trimmed by 6 bases and V by 3 bases; bases with no gene match: 4. CDR3 DNA: TGTGCCAGCAGTTTCACAGGGGCGGCTGAAGCTTTCTTT. Protein: CASSFTGAAEAFF.

This clone was detected once. This rearrangement joins TRBV10-1 to TRBJ2-4; possible D gene TRBD1, 5 bases. Germline V CDR1 and CDR2: WNHNN, SYGVQD (reference sequence). This CDR3 is 16 amino acids long. V dropped 7 bases and J dropped 3 bases, with 19 bases sitting between them. As DNA, the CDR3 is TGCGCCAGCAACCAAGACAGATCGGTGGTCAAAAACATTCAGTACTTC. The encoded protein is CASNQDRSVVKNIQYF.

This chain connects TRBV6-1 to TRBJ2-7; TRBD1 agrees at 7 bases. J lost 3 bases, V lost 7 bases, and 6 bases had no gene match. CDR1 is MNHNS and CDR2 is SASEGT in the germline V gene. The CDR3 length is 13 residues. CDR3 nucleotide sequence: TGTGCCAGCACAGGGGACAGCCGCTACGAGCAGTACTTC. Its translation: CASTGDSRYEQYF.

The chain couples TRBV5-1 to TRBJ2-3; 11 bases are shared with TRBD2. Germline loops: CDR1 SGHRS, CDR2 YFSETQ. The V gene end was trimmed by 0 bases and the J gene end by 2 bases; junction bases not matched to a gene: 8. This CDR3 is 18 amino acids long. For the CDR3, the DNA is TGCGCCAGCAGCTTGGACTTTACTAGCGGGAGTCCCACAGATACGCAGTATTTT. This encodes CASSLDFTSGSPTDTQYF. The variable domain in full, with the rest retrieved from reference TRBV5-1 and TRBJ2-3, is KAGVTQTPRYLIKTRGQQVTLSCSPISGHRSVSWYQQTPGQGLQFLFEYFSETQRNKGNFPGRFSGRQFSNSRSEMNVSTLELGDSALYLCASSLDFTSGSPTDTQYFGPGTRLTVL.

V gene TRBV18 combines with J gene TRBJ2-3; 7 bases fit TRBD1. The CDR3 totals 18 residues. Germline V gene lookup returns CDR1 KGHSH and CDR2 LQKENI. V lost 2 bases to trimming and J lost 3 bases; unmatched junction nucleotides: 14. CDR3 amino acids: CASSPLTGQVRGTDTQYF. The CDR3 nucleotides read TGTGCCAGCTCACCATTGACCGGACAGGTGAGAGGTACAGATACGCAGTATTTT.

The count of this clone is one. The chain is built from TRBV5-1 and TRBJ2-3; D is unresolved. The CDR3 totals 13 residues. The germline gives CDR1 SGHRS, CDR2 YFSETQ. V was pared by 3 bases and J by 2 bases, with 7 bases between. In DNA form, the CDR3 reads TGCGCCAGCAGCTCCTCCCCCACAGATACGCAGTATTTT. It codes for CASSSSPTDTQYF.